In its sample, the clone carrying this T cell receptor (beta chain) was seen many times. Its antigen remains unidentified. The data derive from a study of T cell repertoires in cytomegalovirus infection. Study-level background: Matching HLA type, along with CMV infection, was indicated by public TCR beta signatures. Findings and caveats of the study: HLA-C-restricted CMV-specific TCR beta clonotypes were dominant in the ex vivo response.

V lost 5 bases to trimming and J lost 8 bases; unmatched junction nucleotides: 25. Looked up from germline, CDR1 is SGHTA and CDR2 is FQGNSA. The CDR3 has 19 amino acids. TCRdb reprocessed the reads with MiXCR, giving one entry per CDR3 protein. Among around 94,000 distinct CDR3 sequences listed, more than 15% were seen once. Sequencing was done on a sample of PBMCs. The receptor was derived from a human donor in good health (CMV status not recorded). Some clones in this sample may be carry-over from other donors' samples. The chain is built from TRBV7-2 and TRBJ1-2; 8 nucleotides match TRBD1. The CDR3 DNA reads as TGTGCCAGCAGCCCGGTCGGAACAAAGGGTGGACAGGGCGCTAGAGGCTACACCTTC. It encodes CASSPVGTKGGQGARGYTF. The complete variable domain, with remaining parts taken from reference TRBV7-2 and TRBJ1-2, reads GAGVSQSPSNKVTEKGKDVELRCDPISGHTALYWYRQSLGQGLEFLIYFQGNSAPDKSGLPSDRFSAERTGGSVSTLTIQRTQQEDSAVYLCASSPVGTKGGQGARGYTFGSGTRLTVV.